The 30 T cell receptor beta chains below all came from one sample that was sequenced in a study of PD-1 blockade in mismatch repair-deficient tumors (dated by TCRdb to about 2017). Preparation of the library involved the immunoSEQ multiplex PCR assay. In its TCRdb copy, this immuneACCESS table keeps in-frame sequences only and misses some clones. Where compared with another copy, unresolved V genes explain less than half of these, and the others have no known cause. This sample has approximately 38,000 clones in its table, and around 79% of those were observed once. Over 20% of the sample is in the top ten clones. This material consisted of peripheral blood, taken 4 weeks after starting pembrolizumab. The receptors were gathered from an adult with mismatch repair-deficient cancer.

In this sample, this clone turned up a few times. The rearrangement links TRBV7-2 to TRBJ1-5; tentatively, D is TRBD1 (6 bases). The CDR3 totals 16 residues. Trimming took off 3 bases at V and 4 bases at J, with 16 bases between the two ends. The germline V gene encodes CDR1 SGHTA and CDR2 FQGNSA. The CDR3 DNA is TGTGCCAGCAGCTTTTCGTCTGGGAGGGGGAATCAGCCCCAGCATTTT. Residues: CASSFSSGRGNQPQHF.

This clone has just one count. The V call is TRBV7-9, the J call TRBJ2-5; D gene uncertain. This CDR3 has 14 residues. V shed 6 bases and J shed 0 bases, with 11 bases lying between them. CDR1 is SEHNR, CDR2 FQNEAQ, per germline (reference sequence). The CDR3 region is CASSQLRYQETQYF. The CDR3 DNA follows: TGTGCCAGCAGTCAACTGAGATACCAAGAGACCCAGTACTTC.

The rearrangement uses TRBV21-1 and TRBJ2-7; the table's D call, TRBD1, has no DNA check behind it. TRBV21-1 is a documented pseudogene. The CDR3 is made up of 16 amino acids. CDR3 bases: TGTGCCAGCAGCAAAGGCATCGGGACAGGGTCGAACGAGCAGTACTTC. Translation: CASSKGIGTGSNEQYF.

CDR3 nucleotides: TGTGCCAGCAAGGGCGGGACCACCGGAGACGAGCAGTACTTC. It translates to CASKGGTTGDEQYF. The chain carries TRBV2 and TRBJ2-7; a possible D gene is TRBD2 (6 bases). Trimming took 7 bases from V and 5 from J, leaving 18 bases between them. The CDR3 length is 14 residues. CDR1 is SNHLY and CDR2 is FYNNEI in the germline V gene.

V usage is TRBV11-1 and J usage is TRBJ2-3; a possible D gene is TRBD1 (5 bases). The germline gives CDR1 SGHAT, CDR2 FQDESV (reference sequence). The CDR3 has 11 amino acids. V lost 4 bases and J 10 bases, leaving 9 bases between the germline ends. CDR3 amino acids: CASSSREPQYF. For the CDR3, the DNA is TGTGCCAGCAGCTCCAGGGAACCGCAGTATTTT.

V gene TRBV25-1 combines with J gene TRBJ1-5; D call uncertain. The V and J ends lost 1 base and 4 bases respectively, with 5 bases between them. Germline-derived CDR1 and CDR2 are MGHDK and SYGVNS. This CDR3 spans 13 amino acids. Written as DNA, the CDR3 is TGTGCCAGCAGTGAATCTCTAAATCAGCCCCAGCATTTT. As protein: CASSESLNQPQHF.

The rearrangement joins TRBV10-3 to TRBJ2-3; a possible D gene is TRBD1 (6 bases). This CDR3 is built from 12 residues. Germline V gives CDR1 ENHRY, CDR2 SYGVKD. V was clipped by 11 bases and J by 0 bases, with 9 bases between them. The CDR3 is CAFGQSTDTQYF. In nucleotides, the CDR3 is TGTGCCTTCGGACAGAGCACAGATACGCAGTATTTT.

The J gene is TRBJ1-1, the V gene TRBV28, with D perhaps TRBD1 (6 bases). The V end was cut by 3 bases, the J end by 7 bases, with 9 bases between. Germline values: CDR1 MDHEN, CDR2 SYDVKM. The CDR3 contains 12 residues. The CDR3 DNA reads TGTGCCAGCAGTTTGGACAGACTTGAAGCTTTCTTT. Its protein product is CASSLDRLEAFF.

This clone was seen just once. This sequence joins TRBV5-1 and TRBJ2-5; 7 nucleotides line up with TRBD1. With V trimmed by 6 bases and J by 3 bases, 8 bases remained unmatched. This CDR3 is built from 14 residues. Germline V lookup: CDR1 SGHRS, CDR2 YFSETQ. The CDR3 region is CASTQRQGKETQYF. In nucleotides, the CDR3 is TGCGCCAGCACCCAAAGACAGGGCAAAGAGACCCAGTACTTC.

This clone was recorded only once. This rearrangement joins TRBV11-2 to TRBJ2-7, with TRBD1 identical over 9 bases. CDR3 length equals 15 residues. Per germline, CDR1 SGHAT and CDR2 FQNNGV. V was pared by 6 bases and J by 4 bases, with 10 bases of the junction left unmatched. The DNA for the CDR3 is TGTGCCAGCAGTTTACGAGGGACAGGGAAATACGAGCAGTACTTC. The encoded protein is CASSLRGTGKYEQYF.

In DNA form, the CDR3 reads TGTGCCAGCAGCTTACAACAGCTCGCGAACACCGGGGAGCTGTTTTTT. As protein: CASSLQQLANTGELFF. The chain combines TRBV11-2 with TRBJ2-2; no definite D call. The germline gives CDR1 SGHAT, CDR2 FQNNGV. The V gene lost 2 bases and the J gene lost 0 bases, with 10 bases spanning the gap. The CDR3 runs to 16 residues.

The chain couples TRBV10-3 to TRBJ2-2; D remains ambiguous. In germline, CDR1 is ENHRY, CDR2 SYGVKD. V was clipped by 2 bases and J by 5 bases, with 12 bases between them. This CDR3 is built from 15 residues. The CDR3 here is CAISELGFGTGELFF. For the CDR3, the DNA is TGTGCCATCAGTGAGCTGGGTTTTGGGACCGGGGAGCTGTTTTTT.

This CDR3 is CSVRGVNTGELFF. The CDR3, as DNA: TGCAGCGTCCGGGGGGTGAACACCGGGGAGCTGTTTTTT. The rearrangement joins TRBV29-1 to TRBJ2-2, with TRBD2 matching 7 bases. The CDR3 spans 13 residues. With V trimmed by 6 bases and J by 1 base, 2 bases remained unmatched. In germline, CDR1 is SQVTM, CDR2 ANQGSEA.

The CDR3 DNA reads TGTGCCAGCAGCGCCGGGACTACCTACGAGCAGTACTTC. It codes for CASSAGTTYEQYF. V and J are TRBV11-1 and TRBJ2-7; 7 bases map to TRBD2. This CDR3 is built from 13 residues. Trimming at V came to 5 bases and at J to 2 bases, leaving 3 bases not matched to a gene. Germline V CDR1 and CDR2: SGHAT, FQDESV (reference sequence).

This chain joins TRBV27 and TRBJ2-3; 9 bases are shared with TRBD2. Trimming cost V 7 bases and J 5 bases; bases outside gene matches: 7. Germline CDR1 MNHEY, CDR2 SMNVEV (reference sequence). The CDR3 is 14 residues long. The CDR3 bases are TGTGCCAGCAAAGCGGGAGGTGGAATAGATACGCAGTATTTT. Translation: CASKAGGGIDTQYF.

The CDR3 bases are TGCAGCGTTGACTTATCACCGATCGGGGCCGGGGAGCTGTTTTTT. Translating gives CSVDLSPIGAGELFF. This chain joins TRBV29-1 and TRBJ2-2; D might be TRBD2 (5 bases). V was pared by 3 bases and J by 6 bases, with 17 bases between. The CDR3 is 15 amino acids. Germline CDR1 and CDR2: SQVTM and ANQGSEA.

This chain connects TRBV6-6 to TRBJ2-7; D is ambiguous. Germline V gene data show CDR1 as MNHNY and CDR2 as SVGAGI (reference sequence). Trimming removed 0 bases from V and 0 bases from J, with 6 bases in between. The CDR3 is 14 residues long. The CDR3: CASSYSESSYEQYF. The DNA for the CDR3 is TGTGCCAGCAGTTACTCTGAGAGCTCCTACGAGCAGTACTTC.

The chain carries TRBV11-2 and TRBJ2-1; possible D gene TRBD2, 5 bases. Germline V CDR1 and CDR2: SGHAT, FQNNGV. There are 17 residues in the CDR3. V gave up 6 bases and J gave up 5 bases, with 23 bases separating them. CDR3 in DNA: TGTGCCAGCAGTTTCCCCCTAAAAGGGCGGGTAGACAATGAGCAGTTCTTC. It codes for CASSFPLKGRVDNEQFF.

The chain joins TRBV5-1 to TRBJ2-1, with D uncertain. This CDR3 spans 13 amino acids. The germline V and J ends were trimmed by 5 bases and 5 bases, with 11 bases remaining between them. Germline values: CDR1 SGHRS, CDR2 YFSETQ. The CDR3 sequence: CASRYGLNNEQFF. CDR3 coding DNA: TGCGCCAGCAGGTATGGCCTGAACAATGAGCAGTTCTTC.

The V call is TRBV29-1, the J call TRBJ2-7; 9 bases map to TRBD1. The CDR3 covers 12 residues. The V segment lost 7 bases and the J segment 5 bases; nucleotides outside the gene matches: 6. Germline V gene lookup returns CDR1 SQVTM and CDR2 ANQGSEA. CDR3 in amino acids: CSANRGQNEQYF. CDR3 sequence (DNA): TGCAGCGCCAACAGGGGGCAGAACGAGCAGTACTTC.

The genes are TRBV7-2 and TRBJ2-3; TRBD1 or TRBD2 may be the D gene (7 bases each). The CDR3 loop spans 16 amino acids. From germline, CDR1 is SGHTA and CDR2 FQGNSA. The V end was cut by 3 bases, the J end by 2 bases, with 15 bases between. The CDR3 region has the DNA TGTGCCAGCAGCTTGCAGGGGGGGGGCGCCACAGATACGCAGTATTTT. Amino acids: CASSLQGGGATDTQYF.

The chain uses TRBV7-2 and TRBJ2-1; 14 bases agree with TRBD2. Per the germline V gene, CDR1 is SGHTA and CDR2 is FQGNSA. Trimming at V came to 4 bases and at J to 9 bases, leaving 2 bases not matched to a gene. The length of the CDR3 is 14 residues. The CDR3 reads CASSWGLAGAEQFF. As DNA, the CDR3 is TGTGCCAGCAGCTGGGGACTAGCGGGAGCTGAGCAGTTCTTC.

This clone was observed once. The chain's CDR3 is CASSSSMTGPVTF. The CDR3 DNA follows: TGTGCCAGCAGCTCAAGCATGACAGGCCCTGTTACCTTC. This sequence joins TRBV13 and TRBJ1-2, with D possibly TRBD1 on 6 matching bases. Germline V gene lookup returns CDR1 PRHDT and CDR2 FYEKMQ (reference sequence). The CDR3 covers 13 residues. V was shortened by 4 bases and J by 14 bases, with 20 bases between the two germline ends.

This chain connects TRBV28 to TRBJ2-2, with D possibly TRBD2 on 5 matching bases. The germline gives CDR1 MDHEN, CDR2 SYDVKM. Trimming took off 4 bases at V and 4 bases at J, with 22 bases between the two ends. The CDR3 is 18 residues long. The CDR3 is CASSSLDVTRLLTGELFF. The CDR3 region has the DNA TGTGCCAGCAGTTCCCTGGACGTTACTAGGCTTCTCACCGGGGAGCTGTTTTTT.

The chain recombines TRBV13 with TRBJ2-7; D gene uncertain. Trimming shortened V by 1 base and J by 5 bases, and 9 bases separated the two germline ends. CDR1 is PRHDT and CDR2 is FYEKMQ in the germline V gene (reference sequence). This CDR3 region has 13 residues. The CDR3 loop reads CASSLENKDEQYF. As DNA, the CDR3 is TGTGCCAGCAGCTTAGAGAACAAGGACGAGCAGTACTTC. Full variable domain (remainder filled in from reference TRBV13 and TRBJ2-7): AAGVIQSPRHLIKEKRETATLKCYPIPRHDTVYWYQQGPGQDPQFLISFYEKMQSDKGSIPDRFSAQQFSDYHSELNMSSLELGDSALYFCASSLENKDEQYFGPGTRLTVT.

V usage is TRBV7-8 and J usage is TRBJ2-3; 7 bases line up with TRBD2. The CDR3 totals 15 residues. Germline CDR1 and CDR2: SGHVS and FQNEAQ. Germline trimming cut 2 bases from V and 2 bases from J; bases unmatched to any gene: 4. Here the CDR3 DNA reads TGTGCCAGCAGCTTAATGCTAGCGGACACAGATACGCAGTATTTT. Amino acid sequence: CASSLMLADTDTQYF.

The chain carries TRBV27 and TRBJ2-1; no reliable D call. Germline loops: CDR1 MNHEY, CDR2 SMNVEV (reference sequence). The CDR3 contains 14 residues. V shed 5 bases and J shed 1 base, with 9 bases lying between them. The CDR3 DNA is TGTGCCAGCAGTCTGAGTGTTTCCTACAATGAGCAGTTCTTC. As protein: CASSLSVSYNEQFF.

The chain combines TRBV5-4 with TRBJ2-4; 8 bases map to TRBD2. The J segment lost 0 bases and the V segment lost 3 bases, leaving 11 bases of the junction unmatched. Germline CDR1 and CDR2: SGHNT and YYREEE (reference sequence). CDR3 size: 18 residues. The CDR3: CASSSSQSGSEAKNIQYF. Here the CDR3 DNA reads TGTGCCAGCAGCTCGTCTCAGAGCGGGAGCGAAGCCAAAAACATTCAGTACTTC.

J is TRBJ2-1 and V is TRBV7-9; 9 bases match TRBD1. Germline CDR1 SEHNR, CDR2 FQNEAQ (reference sequence). The CDR3 is made up of 15 amino acids. Unmatched junction bases numbered 15, after V lost 11 bases and J lost 7 bases. For the CDR3, the DNA is TGTGCCGCCGGGCGCGGGACAGGGCTGGGTAATGAGCAGTTCTTC. It encodes CAAGRGTGLGNEQFF. Based on the CDR3 plus reference TRBV7-9 and TRBJ2-1, the full variable domain is DTGVSQNPRHKITKRGQNVTFRCDPISEHNRLYWYRQTLGQGPEFLTYFQNEAQLEKSRLLSDRFSAERPKGSFSTLEIQRTEQGDSAMYLCAAGRGTGLGNEQFFGPGTRLTVL.

This rearrangement joins TRBV9 to TRBJ2-5, with D possibly called TRBD1 or TRBD2 (5 bases each). CDR3 length: 14 amino acids. With 2 bases removed from V and 5 bases from J, the gap between germline ends came to 13 bases. Germline V lookup: CDR1 SGDLS, CDR2 YYNGEE. The DNA for the CDR3 is TGTGCCAGCAGCGTTGGGCTAGGGGAGGAGACCCAGTACTTC. This gives the protein CASSVGLGEETQYF.